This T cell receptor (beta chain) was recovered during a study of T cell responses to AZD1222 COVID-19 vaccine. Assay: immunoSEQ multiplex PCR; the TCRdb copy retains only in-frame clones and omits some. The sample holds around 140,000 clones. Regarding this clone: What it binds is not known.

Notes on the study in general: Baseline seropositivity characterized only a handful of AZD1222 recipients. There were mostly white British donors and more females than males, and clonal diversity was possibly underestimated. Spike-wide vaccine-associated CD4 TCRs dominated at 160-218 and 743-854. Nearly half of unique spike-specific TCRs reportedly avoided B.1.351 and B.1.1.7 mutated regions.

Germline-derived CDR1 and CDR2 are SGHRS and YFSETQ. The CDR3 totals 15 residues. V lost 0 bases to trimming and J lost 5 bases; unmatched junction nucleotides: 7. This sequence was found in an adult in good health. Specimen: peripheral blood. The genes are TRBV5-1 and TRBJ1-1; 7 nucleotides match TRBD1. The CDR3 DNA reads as TGCGCCAGCAGCTTGGCCACGACAGGGTGGACTGAAGCTTTCTTT. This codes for CASSLATTGWTEAFF.